These 14 T cell receptor beta chains share one sample of origin, sequenced in a study of blood T cell repertoires in COVID-19. Using immunoSEQ multiplex PCR, the repertoire was profiled, and TCRdb retains in-frame clones only, with some absent. The sample includes approximately 300,000 clones, approximately 90% of them seen just once. The sequenced material came from peripheral blood. These receptor sequences come from a woman between 50 and 59 years old with COVID-19, enrolled during active disease.

This chain joins TRBV9 and TRBJ2-3; possibly TRBD2 for D (5 bases). Germline CDR1 and CDR2: SGDLS and YYNGEE. V lost 0 bases to trimming and J lost 2 bases, with 10 bases between them. There are 15 residues in the CDR3. CDR3 bases: TGTGCCAGCAGCGTAGACCGAGGGATCACAGATACGCAGTATTTT. Its protein product is CASSVDRGITDTQYF.

This chain connects TRBV5-1 to TRBJ2-7, with 10 bases matching TRBD1. Trimming at V came to 0 bases and at J to 3 bases, leaving 6 bases not matched to a gene. The CDR3 is 16 residues long. Germline V gene sequence: CDR1 SGHRS, CDR2 YFSETQ. The CDR3 sequence: CASSLAPGQGFYEQYF. In nucleotides, the CDR3 is TGCGCCAGCAGCTTGGCACCGGGACAGGGGTTCTACGAGCAGTACTTC.

In its sample, this clone was seen a few times. The V gene is TRBV12-3 or TRBV12-4, the J gene TRBJ2-1, with D tentatively TRBD1 (5 bases). V was trimmed by 4 bases and J by 8 bases, leaving 9 bases between them. The CDR3 runs 12 residues. The CDR3 DNA follows: TGTGCCAGCAGTTCCCAGGGCTATGAGCAGTTCTTC. It specifies CASSSQGYEQFF.

V gene TRBV19 combines with J gene TRBJ1-1; perhaps TRBD1 as D (6 bases). The germline V gene encodes CDR1 LNHDA and CDR2 SQIVND (reference sequence). The V end lost 5 bases, the J end lost 1 base, and 14 bases lay between the germline ends. This CDR3 region has 15 residues. The CDR3 reads CASSLGYRENTEAFF. The CDR3 DNA sequence: TGTGCCAGTAGTCTAGGGTACAGGGAGAACACTGAAGCTTTCTTT.

This clone was seen once. V usage is TRBV5-1 and J usage is TRBJ2-7, with 7 bases matching TRBD1. The CDR3 has 12 residues. Germline CDR1 SGHRS, CDR2 YFSETQ. The V and J ends lost 6 bases and 5 bases, in that order; junction bases with no gene match: 5. Written as DNA, the CDR3 is TGCGCCAGCACTCAACAGGGGAACGAGCAGTACTTC. This translates into CASTQQGNEQYF.

J is TRBJ1-5 and V is TRBV10-1; 9 bases are a match to TRBD1. The CDR3 spans 19 residues. V lost 6 bases and J lost 0; bases outside the gene matches: 15. CDR1 is WNHNN, CDR2 SYGVQD, per germline (reference sequence). The CDR3, as DNA: TGCGCCAGCAGAGGATCCCGGGACAGGGAGGTTTATAGCAATCAGCCCCAGCATTTT. The encoded protein is CASRGSRDREVYSNQPQHF.

The chain carries TRBV7-9 and TRBJ2-3, with 9 bases identical to TRBD2. The CDR3 runs 15 residues. The V and J ends lost 5 bases and 2 bases, in that order; junction bases with no gene match: 5. From germline, CDR1 is SEHNR and CDR2 FQNEAQ (reference sequence). Here the CDR3 DNA reads TGTGCCAGCAGCACGACTAGCGGATTCACAGATACGCAGTATTTT. Protein sequence: CASSTTSGFTDTQYF.

The chain recombines TRBV20-1 with TRBJ2-7, with unresolved D. This CDR3 is built from 12 residues. V gave up 3 bases and J gave up 1 base, with 7 bases separating them. The germline V gene has CDR1 DFQATT and CDR2 SNEGSKA (reference sequence). The CDR3 sequence is CSASGQSYEQYF. CDR3 DNA sequence: TGCAGTGCTAGTGGGCAGTCCTACGAGCAGTACTTC.

The J gene is TRBJ2-1, the V gene TRBV12-5; possibly TRBD1 for D (5 bases). With 0 bases removed from V and 3 bases from J, the gap between germline ends came to 12 bases. Per germline, CDR1 LGHNT and CDR2 FRNRAP. This CDR3 has 16 residues. The CDR3: CASGLVQAVFYNEQFF. In DNA form, the CDR3 reads TGTGCTAGTGGTTTGGTACAGGCAGTTTTCTACAATGAGCAGTTCTTC.

The V call is TRBV2, the J call TRBJ2-6, with D hard to call. This CDR3 region has 15 residues. The V end was cut by 7 bases, the J end by 2 bases, with 12 bases between. Germline values: CDR1 SNHLY, CDR2 FYNNEI. The CDR3 nucleotides read TGTGCCAGCAATCGGCAAGCGACTGGGGCCAACGTCCTGACTTTC. This sequence encodes CASNRQATGANVLTF. Using reference TRBV2 and TRBJ2-6 for the parts outside the CDR3, the full variable domain is EPEVTQTPSHQVTQMGQEVILRCVPISNHLYFYWYRQILGQKVEFLVSFYNNEISEKSEIFDDQFSVERPDGSNFTLKIRSTKLEDSAMYFCASNRQATGANVLTFGAGSRLTVL.

CDR3 protein: CASSIRVIGLAGFTDTQYF. The CDR3 DNA sequence: TGTGCCAGTAGTATTCGGGTTATCGGACTAGCGGGTTTCACAGATACGCAGTATTTT. The genes are TRBV19 and TRBJ2-3; 11 bases fit TRBD2. This CDR3 is built from 19 residues. The junction had 13 bases not matched to a gene; V was cut back by 3 bases and J by 2 bases. Germline CDR1 is LNHDA and CDR2 is SQIVND (reference sequence).

The chain joins TRBV30 to TRBJ1-1; 10 bases line up with TRBD1. V lost 7 bases to trimming and J lost 4 bases; unmatched junction nucleotides: 6. The CDR3 is 13 residues long. In germline, CDR1 is GTSNPN, CDR2 SVGIG (reference sequence). CDR3 protein: CAFSRDRGTEAFF. The DNA of the CDR3 is TGTGCCTTTTCCCGGGACAGGGGCACTGAAGCTTTCTTT.

Of note for this clone: Other DNA sequences in this specimen translate into the identical CDR3. V usage is TRBV20-1 and J usage is TRBJ1-2; the D gene is possibly TRBD1 (5 bases). This CDR3 has 11 residues. CDR1 DFQATT and CDR2 SNEGSKA come from the germline V gene (reference sequence). V was shortened by 3 bases and J by 5 bases, with 7 bases between the two germline ends. CDR3 amino acids: CSARGQYGYTF. The CDR3 bases are TGCAGTGCTAGGGGGCAATATGGCTACACCTTC.

The chain links TRBV5-1 to TRBJ2-3; no reliable D call. This CDR3 contains 16 residues. The V end lost 0 bases, the J end lost 2 bases, and 13 bases lay between the germline ends. Germline assignment: CDR1 SGHRS and CDR2 YFSETQ. The CDR3 region is CASSLVAIHNTDTQYF. The CDR3 nucleotides are TGCGCCAGCAGCTTGGTGGCCATACACAACACAGATACGCAGTATTTT.